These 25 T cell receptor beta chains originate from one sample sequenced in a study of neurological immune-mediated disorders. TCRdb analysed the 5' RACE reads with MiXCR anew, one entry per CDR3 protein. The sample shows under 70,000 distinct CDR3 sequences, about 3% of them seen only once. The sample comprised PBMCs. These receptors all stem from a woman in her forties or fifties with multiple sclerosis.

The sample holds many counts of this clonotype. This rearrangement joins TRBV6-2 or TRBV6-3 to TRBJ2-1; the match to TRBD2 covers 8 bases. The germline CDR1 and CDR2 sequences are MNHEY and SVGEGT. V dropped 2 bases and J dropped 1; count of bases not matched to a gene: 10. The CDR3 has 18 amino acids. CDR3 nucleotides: TGTGCCAGCAGTTACGTCGCGGGGGGTGGCAAGTCCTACAATGAGCAGTTCTTC. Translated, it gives CASSYVAGGGKSYNEQFF.

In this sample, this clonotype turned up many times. CDR3 protein: CASSARDTKTYEQYF. CDR3 sequence (DNA): TGTGCCAGCAGCGCTCGGGACACCAAAACCTACGAGCAGTACTTC. The chain recombines TRBV9 with TRBJ2-7; D possibly corresponds to TRBD1 (6 bases). The germline V gene has CDR1 SGDLS and CDR2 YYNGEE. V was trimmed by 3 bases and J by 2 bases, leaving 15 bases between them. CDR3 length: 15 residues.

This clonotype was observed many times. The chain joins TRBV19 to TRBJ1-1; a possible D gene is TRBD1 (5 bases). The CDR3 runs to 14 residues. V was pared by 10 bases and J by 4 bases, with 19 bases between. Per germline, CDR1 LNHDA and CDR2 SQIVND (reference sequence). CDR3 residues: CAIAPGPEVTEAFF. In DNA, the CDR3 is TGTGCCATAGCCCCGGGACCAGAAGTCACTGAAGCTTTCTTT.

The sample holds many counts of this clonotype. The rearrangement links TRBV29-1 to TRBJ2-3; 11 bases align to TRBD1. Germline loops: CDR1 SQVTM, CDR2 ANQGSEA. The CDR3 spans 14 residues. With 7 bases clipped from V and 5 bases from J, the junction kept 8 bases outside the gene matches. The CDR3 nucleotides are TGCAGCGCGACCCGGGACAGGGGGGGAGATACGCAGTATTTT. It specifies CSATRDRGGDTQYF.

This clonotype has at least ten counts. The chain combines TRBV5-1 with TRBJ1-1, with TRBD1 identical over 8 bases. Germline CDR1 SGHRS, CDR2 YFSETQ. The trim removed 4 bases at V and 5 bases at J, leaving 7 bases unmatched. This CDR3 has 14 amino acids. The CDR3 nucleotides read TGCGCCAGCAGCCCTCAGGGGGCGCGTACTGAAGCTTTCTTT. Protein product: CASSPQGARTEAFF.

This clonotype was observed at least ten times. CDR3 coding DNA: TGCAGTGCGACGCGGACTAGCTGGGGGGATGAGCAGTTCTTC. It is translated as CSATRTSWGDEQFF. The chain recombines TRBV20-1 with TRBJ2-1, with 8 bases aligning to TRBD2. The V gene's germline CDR1 is DFQATT and CDR2 SNEGSKA (reference sequence). This CDR3 comprises 14 residues. V trimming: 6 bases; J trimming: 8 bases; junction bases outside the gene matches: 12.

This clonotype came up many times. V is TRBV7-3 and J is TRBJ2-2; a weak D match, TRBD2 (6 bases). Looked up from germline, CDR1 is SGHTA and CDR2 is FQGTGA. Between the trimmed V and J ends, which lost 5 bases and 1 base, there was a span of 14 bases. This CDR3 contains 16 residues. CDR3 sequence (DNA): TGTGCCAGCAGCCCGCTGACAGCGGGGAACACCGGGGAGCTGTTTTTT. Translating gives CASSPLTAGNTGELFF.

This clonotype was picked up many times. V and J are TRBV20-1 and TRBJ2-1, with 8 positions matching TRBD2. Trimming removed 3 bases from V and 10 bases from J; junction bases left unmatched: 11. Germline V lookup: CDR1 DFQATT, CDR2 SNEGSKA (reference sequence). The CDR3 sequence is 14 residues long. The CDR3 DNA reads TGCAGTGCTAGGTCCGGGACTAGGAATCGAGAGCAGTTCTTC. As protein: CSARSGTRNREQFF.

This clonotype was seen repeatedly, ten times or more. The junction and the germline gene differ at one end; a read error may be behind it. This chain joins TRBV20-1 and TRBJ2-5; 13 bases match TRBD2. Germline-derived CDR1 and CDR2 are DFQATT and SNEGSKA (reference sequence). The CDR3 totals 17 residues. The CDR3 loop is CSAREPGLAGREETQYF. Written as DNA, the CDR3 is TGCAGTGCTCGAGAACCGGGACTAGCGGGGAGGGAAGAGACCCAGTACTTC.

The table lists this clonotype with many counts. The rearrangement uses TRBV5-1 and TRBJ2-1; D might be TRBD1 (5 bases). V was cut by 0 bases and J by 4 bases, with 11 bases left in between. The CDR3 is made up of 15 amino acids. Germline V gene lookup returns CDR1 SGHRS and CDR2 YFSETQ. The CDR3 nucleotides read TGCGCCAGCAGCTTGGTGGACAACTGGTACAATGAGCAGTTCTTC. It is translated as CASSLVDNWYNEQFF.

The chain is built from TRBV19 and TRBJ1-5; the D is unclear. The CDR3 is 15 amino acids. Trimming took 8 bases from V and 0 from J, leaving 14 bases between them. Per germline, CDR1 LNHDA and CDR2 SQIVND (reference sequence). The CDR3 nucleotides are TGTGCCAGTTCTCCTCATTCTGGTAGCAATCAGCCCCAGCATTTT. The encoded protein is CASSPHSGSNQPQHF.

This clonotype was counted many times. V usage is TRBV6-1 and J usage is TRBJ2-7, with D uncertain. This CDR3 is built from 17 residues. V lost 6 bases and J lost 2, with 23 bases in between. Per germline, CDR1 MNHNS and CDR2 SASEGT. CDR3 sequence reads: CASRNSDFRFSAYEQYV. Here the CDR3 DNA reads TGTGCCAGCAGAAACAGCGATTTCCGGTTTTCCGCCTACGAGCAGTACGTC.

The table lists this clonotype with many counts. This chain's CDR3 is CASRPTSGGYNEQFF. The CDR3 nucleotides read TGTGCCAGCAGGCCTACTAGCGGGGGTTACAATGAGCAGTTCTTC. This chain connects TRBV12-3 or TRBV12-4 to TRBJ2-1; TRBD2 aligns across 11 bases. This CDR3 is 15 amino acids long. Trimming removed 6 bases from V and 4 bases from J; junction bases left unmatched: 5.

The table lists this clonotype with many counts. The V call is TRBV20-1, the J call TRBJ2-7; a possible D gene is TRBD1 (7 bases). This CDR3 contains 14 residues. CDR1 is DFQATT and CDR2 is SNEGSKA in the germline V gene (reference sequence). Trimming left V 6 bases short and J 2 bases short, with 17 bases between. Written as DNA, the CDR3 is TGCAGTGCGGAGAGAACAGGGGAGGCCTACGAGCAGTACTTC. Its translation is CSAERTGEAYEQYF.

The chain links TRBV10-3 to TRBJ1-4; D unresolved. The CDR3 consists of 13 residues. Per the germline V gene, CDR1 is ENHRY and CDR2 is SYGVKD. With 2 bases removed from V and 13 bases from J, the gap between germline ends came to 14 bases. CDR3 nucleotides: TGTGCCATCAGTGAGACAGTTAATGACACACTGTTTTTT. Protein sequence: CAISETVNDTLFF.

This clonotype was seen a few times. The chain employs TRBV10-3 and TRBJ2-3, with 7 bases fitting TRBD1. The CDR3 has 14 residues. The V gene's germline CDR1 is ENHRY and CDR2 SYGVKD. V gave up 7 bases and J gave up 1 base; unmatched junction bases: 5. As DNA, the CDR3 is TGTGCCATCACCAGACAGGGAGGCACAGATACGCAGTATTTT. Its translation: CAITRQGGTDTQYF.

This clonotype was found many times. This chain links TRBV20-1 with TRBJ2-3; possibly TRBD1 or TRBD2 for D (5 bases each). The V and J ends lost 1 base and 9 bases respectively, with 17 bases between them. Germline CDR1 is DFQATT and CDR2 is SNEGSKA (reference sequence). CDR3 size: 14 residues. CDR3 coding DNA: TGCAGTGCTAGAGGAGGGACCCCCGACACAACGCAGTATTTT. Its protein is CSARGGTPDTTQYF.

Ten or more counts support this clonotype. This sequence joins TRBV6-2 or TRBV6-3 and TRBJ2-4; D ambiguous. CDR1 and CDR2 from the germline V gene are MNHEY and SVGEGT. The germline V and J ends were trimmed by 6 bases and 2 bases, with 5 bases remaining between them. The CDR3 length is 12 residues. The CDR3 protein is CASRDPKNIQYF. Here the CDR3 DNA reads TGTGCCAGCAGGGATCCCAAAAACATTCAGTACTTC.

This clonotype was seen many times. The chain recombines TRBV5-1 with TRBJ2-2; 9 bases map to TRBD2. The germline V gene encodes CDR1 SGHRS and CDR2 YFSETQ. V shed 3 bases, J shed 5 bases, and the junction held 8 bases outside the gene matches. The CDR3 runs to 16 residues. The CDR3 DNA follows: TGCGCCAGCAGCTCTTTAGCGGGAGCGAGAACCGGGGAGCTGTTTTTT. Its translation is CASSSLAGARTGELFF.

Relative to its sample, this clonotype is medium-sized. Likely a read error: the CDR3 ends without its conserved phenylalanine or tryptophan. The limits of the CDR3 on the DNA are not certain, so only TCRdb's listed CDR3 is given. CDR3 region: CSARDPLRDLGGL. The V and J genes are TRBV20-1 and TRBJ2-5; the table calls TRBD2, which could not be checked here. Termini included, the CDR3 measures 13 amino acids. The germline CDR1 and CDR2 sequences are DFQATT and SNEGSKA (reference sequence).

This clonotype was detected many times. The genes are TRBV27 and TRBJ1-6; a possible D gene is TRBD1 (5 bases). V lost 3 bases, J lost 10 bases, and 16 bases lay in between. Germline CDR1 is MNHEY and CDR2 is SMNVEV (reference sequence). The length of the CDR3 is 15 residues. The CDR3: CASSLGDRMYSPLHF. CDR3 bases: TGTGCCAGCAGTTTGGGTGACAGAATGTACTCACCCCTCCACTTT.

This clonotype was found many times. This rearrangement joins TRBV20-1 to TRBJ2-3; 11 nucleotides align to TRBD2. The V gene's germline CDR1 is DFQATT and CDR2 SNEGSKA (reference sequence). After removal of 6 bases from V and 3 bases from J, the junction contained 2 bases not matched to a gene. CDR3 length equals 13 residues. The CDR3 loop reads CSAIAGGTDTQYF. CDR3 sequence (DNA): TGCAGTGCGATAGCGGGGGGGACAGATACGCAGTATTTT.

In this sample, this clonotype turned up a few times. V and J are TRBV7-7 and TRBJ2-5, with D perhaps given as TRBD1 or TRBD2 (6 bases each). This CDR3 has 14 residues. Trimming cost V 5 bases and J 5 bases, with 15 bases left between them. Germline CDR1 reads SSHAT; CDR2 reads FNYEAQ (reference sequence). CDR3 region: CASSQSGAGETQYF. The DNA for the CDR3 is TGTGCCAGCAGCCAATCGGGGGCCGGGGAGACCCAGTACTTC.

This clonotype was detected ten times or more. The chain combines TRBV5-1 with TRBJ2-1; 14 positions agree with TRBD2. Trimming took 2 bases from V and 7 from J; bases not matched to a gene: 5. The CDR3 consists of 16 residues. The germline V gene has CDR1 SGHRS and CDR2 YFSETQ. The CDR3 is CASSLSTSGRGNEQFF. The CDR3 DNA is TGCGCCAGCAGCTTATCGACTAGCGGGAGGGGTAATGAGCAGTTCTTC.

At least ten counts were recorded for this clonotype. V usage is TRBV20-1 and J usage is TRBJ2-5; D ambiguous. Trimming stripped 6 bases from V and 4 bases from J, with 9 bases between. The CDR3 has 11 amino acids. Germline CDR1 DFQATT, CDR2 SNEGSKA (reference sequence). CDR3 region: CSARPAETQYF. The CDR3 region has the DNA TGCAGTGCACGACCAGCAGAGACCCAGTACTTC.